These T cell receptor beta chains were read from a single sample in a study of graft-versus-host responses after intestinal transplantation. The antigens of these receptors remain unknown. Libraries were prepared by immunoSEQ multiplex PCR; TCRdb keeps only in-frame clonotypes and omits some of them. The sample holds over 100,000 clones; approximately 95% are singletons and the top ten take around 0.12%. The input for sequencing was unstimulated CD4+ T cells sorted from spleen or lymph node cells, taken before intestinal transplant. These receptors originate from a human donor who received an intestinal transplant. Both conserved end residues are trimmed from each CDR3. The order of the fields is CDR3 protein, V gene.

CDR3: AWSRHSNQPQH
V: TRBV30

CDR3: ASSYSFGNSYEQY
V: TRBV6-5

CDR3: ASSYSEVQETQY
V: TRBV6-5

CDR3: ASRWGNATTNEKLF
V: TRBV10-2

CDR3: ASSEFFGGRGTGELF
V: TRBV6-4

CDR3: ASSLLGSGANVLT
V: TRBV27

CDR3: ASRSSGWEQY
V: TRBV6-5

CDR3: ASSPFGTGGYEQY
V: TRBV5-1

CDR3: AWTNRETSHSYEQY
V: TRBV30

CDR3: ASSKSYGTNYGYT
V: TRBV28

CDR3: SVRVREGTEAF
V: TRBV29-1

CDR3: ASTGTEAF
V: TRBV28

CDR3: ASGVSVPEQY
V: TRBV28

CDR3: ASSSTGTPSYEQY
V: TRBV7-9

CDR3: AISELGAYEQY
V: TRBV10-3

CDR3: ASSPRGGIGGETQY
V: TRBV7-6

CDR3: ASSYAITAHTGELF
V: TRBV5-8

CDR3: ASSLGQLSGANVLT
V: TRBV11-2

CDR3: AWRREGHGYYGYT
V: TRBV30

CDR3: ASGQTGTDTQY
V: TRBV11-2

CDR3: ASSPLPSPTEAF
V: TRBV6-1

CDR3: ATSRGQGNTEAF
V: TRBV15

CDR3: AISGGHENGYT
V: TRBV10-3

CDR3: ASQWETSAWGQY
V: TRBV2

CDR3: ASSLGLAGVLSGANVLT
V: TRBV19

CDR3: AWSTFPGLVMNTEAF
V: TRBV30

CDR3: ASSSTGTVTGELF
V: TRBV28

CDR3: SVDGRGPDTQY
V: TRBV29-1

CDR3: ASRLGTVYNSPLH
V: TRBV6-1

CDR3: SALRYNEQF
V: TRBV20-1

CDR3: ASRDAEHSGYT
V: TRBV5-1

CDR3: AMGTGANTGELF
V: TRBV10-3

CDR3: ASSLGQATNYGYT
V: TRBV7-9

CDR3: ASSDAQGGTEAF
V: TRBV6-1

CDR3: ASSLFQGSHEQY
V: TRBV7-9

CDR3: ASSRDGNQPQH
V: TRBV6-5

CDR3: ASSLWSTTTKNIQY
V: TRBV28

CDR3: ASSLTGNTEAF
V: TRBV5-4

CDR3: ASSLATGRVTEAF
V: TRBV7-9

CDR3: ASSLVQGGYNEQF
V: TRBV7-9

CDR3: ASSLTGNTGELF
V: TRBV7-6

CDR3: ASSYVGLAVTDTQY
V: TRBV6-6

CDR3: ASSLVASGSYEQY
V: TRBV5-6

CDR3: ARGASRVPLKIPYNEQF
V: TRBV5-6

CDR3: ASSPRVGSGETQY
V: TRBV18

CDR3: ASSPLTGTGGPEAF
V: TRBV11-2

CDR3: ASSEPRGYVDTEAF
V: TRBV28

CDR3: ASSPTRLAGGDTGELF
V: TRBV9

CDR3: ASSPPGKGSNTGELF
V: TRBV19

CDR3: ASSVGLAGGTGELF
V: TRBV5-4

CDR3: ASSFGQNEKLF
V: TRBV19

CDR3: ASSLADEQF
V: TRBV7-6

CDR3: AWSLEGLRSYGYT
V: TRBV30

CDR3: AWSPLGGYEQF
V: TRBV30

CDR3: ASTLGGGRDTQY
V: TRBV7-9